This TCR beta chain was obtained from a study of cytomegalovirus exposure and HLA in healthy donors. Vbeta (60) and Jbeta (13) primers were used in the PCR. Produced via immunoSEQ multiplex PCR; TCRdb's table is partial and in-frame only. Of about 160,000 clones in the sample, around 90% were seen once. J lost 5 bases, V lost 6 bases, and 6 bases had no gene match. Germline CDR1 and CDR2: SGHVS and FQNEAQ. This CDR3 contains 14 residues. The chain has TRBV7-8 and TRBJ1-5, with TRBD1 matching over 8 bases. The sequenced sample consisted of PBMCs. The clonotype originates from a woman in her twenties or thirties in good health and CMV-seronegative. Written as DNA, the CDR3 is TGTGCCAGCAGTCGGACAGGGAGCGATCAGCCCCAGCATTTT. Protein sequence: CASSRTGSDQPQHF.